Listed below are T cell receptor beta chains from one sample, sequenced in a study of identical twins. TCRdb recomputed calls from the 5' RACE reads with MiXCR, one row per CDR3 protein. The sample holds more than 600,000 distinct CDR3 sequences, 15% to 20% seen once. This sample was shared with a second study, whose subject was T cells expressing NK-cell markers.

The sample consisted of PBMCs. The receptors stem from a woman younger than 35 in good health. Both conserved end residues are part of each CDR3. A D gene is named only where the DNA matches it firmly. Only some rows state a clone size, as once, few, many or a class for expanded clones.

length	V	D	J	size	DNA	CDR3
11	TRBV5-1	NA	TRBJ1-1	few	TGCGCCAGCAGCTTGGGTTGGTATGCTTTCTTT	CASSLGWYAFF
14	TRBV6-1	TRBD1	TRBJ1-1	NA	TGTGCCAGCAGTGAAGCGGGACAGTCAACTGAAGCTTTCTTT	CASSEAGQSTEAFF
13	TRBV29-1	NA	TRBJ2-3	NA	TGCAGCACTGTGGAGGGGGGCACAGATACGCAGTATTTT	CSTVEGGTDTQYF
14	TRBV12-3/TRBV12-4	TRBD1	TRBJ2-7	NA	TGTGCCAGCAGAGAACAGGGGGCTCCTAATGAGCAGTACTTC	CASREQGAPNEQYF
12	TRBV20-1	NA	TRBJ2-3	NA	TGCAGTGCTAGTTCCCCCCCAGATACGCAGTATTTT	CSASSPPDTQYF
13	TRBV5-1	NA	TRBJ2-5	few	TGCGCCAGCAGCAGAGCATCCGAAGAGACCCAGTACTTC	CASSRASEETQYF
18	TRBV5-6	TRBD1	TRBJ1-5	few	TGTGCCAGCAGTACAGGAGTAGGGGGCGGATGGAGCAATCAGCCCCAGCATTTT	CASSTGVGGGWSNQPQHF
13	TRBV20-1	TRBD1	TRBJ2-7	NA	TGCAGTGCTCCCGGGACAGCCTCCTACGAGCAGTACTTC	CSAPGTASYEQYF
15	TRBV18	TRBD2	TRBJ2-1	few	TGTGCCAGCTCACCGGGCGGGGGGACCTACAATGAGCAGTTCTTC	CASSPGGGTYNEQFF
12	TRBV12-3/TRBV12-4	NA	TRBJ2-3	few	TGTGCCAGCACCCACGGGGGAGGCACGCAGTATTTT	CASTHGGGTQYF
21	TRBV15	TRBD2	TRBJ2-2	few	TGTGCCACCAGCAGAGATCGAGGACTAGCGGGGGGGCCTATGAGAACCGGGGAGCTGTTTTTT	CATSRDRGLAGGPMRTGELFF
14	TRBV29-1	NA	TRBJ2-1	many	TGCAGCGCCCGTGGGGCAGCTTCCTACAATGAGCAGTTCTTC	CSARGAASYNEQFF
15	TRBV29-1	TRBD2	TRBJ2-3	many	TGCAGCGTTGAAGACTTAGCGGGTCGCACAGATACGCAGTATTTT	CSVEDLAGRTDTQYF
14	TRBV5-1	NA	TRBJ2-1	many	TGCGCCAGCAGCCGTAGCTACGCCGCCGATGAGCAGTTCTTC	CASSRSYAADEQFF
15	TRBV5-1	NA	TRBJ2-1	few	TGCGCCAGCAGCTTGGCACTGGGCCAGATCAATGAGCAGTTCTTC	CASSLALGQINEQFF
15	TRBV7-9	NA	TRBJ2-7	NA	TGTGCCAGCAGCCGGGCATATGCTAATCCCTACGAGCAGTACTTC	CASSRAYANPYEQYF
14	TRBV9	NA	TRBJ2-1	NA	TGTGCCAGCAGCGTAGCCGTGGGCGGGTATGAGCAGTTCTTC	CASSVAVGGYEQFF
13	TRBV29-1	NA	TRBJ2-6	NA	TGCAGCGTCCTTTTCGCTGGGGCCAACGTCCTGACTTTC	CSVLFAGANVLTF
14	TRBV2	TRBD2	TRBJ2-1	NA	TGTGCCAGCGGTGGGGGGGAGTGGAACAATGAGCAGTTCTTC	CASGGGEWNNEQFF
15	TRBV5-1	NA	TRBJ2-3	NA	TGCGCCAGCAGCTCATCCTCGGACTGGGGGGATACGCAGTATTTT	CASSSSSDWGDTQYF
11	TRBV2	NA	TRBJ1-1	few	TGTGCCAGCAAAATGGTAACTGAAGCTTTCTTT	CASKMVTEAFF
14	TRBV5-1	NA	TRBJ2-5	many	TGTGCCAGCAGTTTAGAGCCGTCCCAAGAGACCCAGTACTTC	CASSLEPSQETQYF
18	TRBV4-3	TRBD2	TRBJ2-3	NA	TGCGCCAGCAGCCAAGCATGGTCGGTTGCGGGAGGAACAGATACGCAGTATTTT	CASSQAWSVAGGTDTQYF